This T cell receptor (beta chain) was recorded in a study of blood T cell repertoires in COVID-19. On the study more broadly: The United States, Italy and Spain were the sources of the acute and convalescent COVID-19 samples. Sources were T cells, B-cell-depleted T cells, or PBMCs; the material itself was cDNA or gDNA.

This clone was seen once. The authors' processing: From reference gene primer amplification, estimates of nucleated cell counts were derived. The repertoire was sequenced with immunoSEQ multiplex PCR; TCRdb's copy has only in-frame clones and lacks some. Clonal size and the V and J genes are those of that table, whereas D and trimming came from the DNA. The profile shows 130,000 or so clones, about 82% of them singletons. The source material was peripheral blood. The sequence derives from a woman aged 60-75 years with acute or convalescent COVID-19.

The CDR3 sequence: CASSITSEQYF. The CDR3 nucleotides read TGTGCCAGCAGTATCACTTCCGAGCAGTACTTC. The chain recombines TRBV28 with TRBJ2-7, with unresolved D. This CDR3 region has 11 residues. Trimming took off 5 bases at V and 6 bases at J, with 8 bases between the two ends. The germline V gene encodes CDR1 MDHEN and CDR2 SYDVKM.